This passage covers 30 T cell receptor beta chains from one sample sequenced in a study of shared clonotypes between healthy human individuals. Here immunoSEQ multiplex PCR was the method, and the copy in TCRdb shows in-frame clones only, minus some. The profile shows around 1.1 million clones, 75% to 85% of them singletons. The source material was memory CD4+ T cells from PBMCs. Stated subset: CD45RA-negative fraction. All receptors come from a man between 18 and 35 years old in good health. Some clones in this sample may be carry-over from other donors' samples.

The chain carries TRBV4-2 and TRBJ2-7; D may match TRBD1 or TRBD2 (5 bases each). CDR1 LGHNA and CDR2 YNFKEQ come from the germline V gene. The V end was cut by 4 bases, the J end by 0 bases, with 13 bases between. The CDR3 contains 15 residues. In nucleotides, the CDR3 is TGTGCCAGCAGCCTCAGATGGGACCGCTCCTACGAGCAGTACTTC. Amino acids: CASSLRWDRSYEQYF.

J is TRBJ2-5 and V is TRBV18; no clear D gene. V lost 4 bases to trimming and J lost 5 bases, with 8 bases between them. This CDR3 contains 12 residues. The V gene's germline CDR1 is KGHSH and CDR2 LQKENI. Here the CDR3 DNA reads TGTGCCAGCTCACGCGTTGGGGAGACCCAGTACTTC. It encodes CASSRVGETQYF.

The CDR3 region is CAISEAAWAELNYGYTF. The DNA for the CDR3 is TGTGCCATCAGTGAAGCAGCGTGGGCGGAACTAAACTATGGCTACACCTTC. This chain joins TRBV10-3 and TRBJ1-2, with unresolved D. Germline V CDR1 and CDR2: ENHRY, SYGVKD. The CDR3 consists of 17 residues. V gave up 3 bases and J gave up 2 bases, with 19 bases separating them.

As regards this clone: A read error may explain this, as a much larger clone is one base away. The sample contains more than one DNA sequence encoding this CDR3. The chain combines TRBV5-6 with TRBJ2-2, with unresolved D. The V gene's germline CDR1 is SGHDT and CDR2 YYEEEE. The CDR3 runs to 12 residues. With 0 bases removed from V and 3 bases from J, the gap between germline ends came to 0 bases. As DNA, the CDR3 is TGTGCCAGCAGCTTGGACACCGGGGAGCTGTTTTTT. Translated: CASSLDTGELFF.

The rearrangement uses TRBV9 and TRBJ2-2; D gene unclear. CDR3 length: 14 amino acids. V shed 1 base and J shed 6 bases, with 10 bases lying between them. Germline assignment: CDR1 SGDLS and CDR2 YYNGEE. The CDR3 sequence is CASSVISTAGELFF. The CDR3 bases are TGTGCCAGCAGCGTAATTAGTACCGCCGGGGAGCTGTTTTTT.

This chain uses TRBV2 with TRBJ2-7; maybe TRBD2 (7 bases). Trimming removed 6 bases at V and 4 bases at J, with 10 bases between. Per germline, CDR1 SNHLY and CDR2 FYNNEI. This CDR3 contains 12 residues. The CDR3 here is CASREGGYEQYF. The DNA for the CDR3 is TGTGCCAGCAGGGAGGGGGGGTACGAGCAGTACTTC. Full variable domain (remainder filled in from reference TRBV2 and TRBJ2-7): EPEVTQTPSHQVTQMGQEVILRCVPISNHLYFYWYRQILGQKVEFLVSFYNNEISEKSEIFDDQFSVERPDGSNFTLKIRSTKLEDSAMYFCASREGGYEQYFGPGTRLTVT.

The V and J genes are TRBV18 and TRBJ2-1; 7 positions match TRBD1. Germline lookup yields CDR1 KGHSH and CDR2 LQKENI. V lost 1 base to trimming and J lost 0 bases; unmatched junction nucleotides: 6. The CDR3 is 17 residues long. DNA for the CDR3: TGTGCCAGCTCACCACTGAAGGGGGCCCTCTCCTACAATGAGCAGTTCTTC. Translated: CASSPLKGALSYNEQFF.

This clone occurred a few times. This chain uses TRBV6-1 with TRBJ1-2; D uncertain. CDR1 and CDR2 (germline): MNHNS, SASEGT. V was trimmed by 6 bases and J by 1 base, leaving 9 bases between them. CDR3 size: 13 residues. CDR3 loop: CASSRQDNYGYTF. The CDR3 bases are TGTGCCAGCAGCCGCCAGGATAACTATGGCTACACCTTC.

In its sample, this clone was seen a few times. V is TRBV30 and J is TRBJ1-1; no definite D call. This CDR3 contains 11 residues. The ends were cut back, 7 bases at V and 1 base at J, with 7 bases in the middle. Germline V gives CDR1 GTSNPN, CDR2 SVGIG (reference sequence). The CDR3 protein is CASGANTEAFF. The CDR3 region has the DNA TGTGCCTCGGGAGCGAACACTGAAGCTTTCTTT.

The V and J genes are TRBV7-2 and TRBJ2-3; 7 nucleotides match TRBD2. The ends lost 6 bases at V and 1 base at J; junction bases unmatched: 4. Germline CDR1 reads SGHTA; CDR2 reads FQGNSA. The CDR3 loop spans 14 amino acids. The CDR3 DNA is TGTGCCAGCAGTTTGACTAGCCGCACAGATACGCAGTATTTT. Amino acids: CASSLTSRTDTQYF.

The CDR3 DNA is TGTGCCAGCAGTGGAATCCCCCGGGGGGCCCAGTACTTC. As protein: CASSGIPRGAQYF. The J gene is TRBJ2-5, the V gene TRBV2, with 7 bases fitting TRBD2. The junction had 8 bases not matched to a gene; V was cut back by 4 bases and J by 9 bases. CDR3 length: 13 residues. Germline-derived CDR1 and CDR2 are SNHLY and FYNNEI.

Of note for this clone: At the DNA level, this CDR3 is encoded by other sequences in the same sample as well. The V gene is TRBV9, the J gene TRBJ1-1; 9 nucleotides line up with TRBD1. The CDR3 consists of 14 residues. Germline V gives CDR1 SGDLS, CDR2 YYNGEE. J gave up 1 base and V 2 bases, and 0 bases lay outside the gene matches. The CDR3 sequence is CASSVGQGNTEAFF. The CDR3 coding sequence is TGTGCCAGCAGCGTGGGACAGGGGAACACTGAAGCTTTCTTT.

This clone showed up just a few times. The chain joins TRBV7-9 to TRBJ2-5, with 7 bases matching TRBD2. The CDR3 has 14 residues. Losses at the gene ends were 3 bases for V and 4 bases for J; bases not matched to a gene: 5. Germline CDR1 is SEHNR and CDR2 is FQNEAQ (reference sequence). The CDR3 loop reads CASSFRGGGETQYF. CDR3 nucleotide sequence: TGTGCCAGCAGCTTCCGGGGCGGGGGAGAGACCCAGTACTTC.

This rearrangement joins TRBV18 to TRBJ2-1, with D uncertain. This CDR3 has 14 amino acids. V shed 0 bases and J shed 12 bases, with 15 bases lying between them. CDR1 and CDR2 from the germline V gene are KGHSH and LQKENI. CDR3 residues: CASSPPELESRQFF. The CDR3 DNA sequence: TGTGCCAGCTCACCACCAGAGCTAGAATCGCGGCAGTTCTTC.

There are many counts of this clone. The chain has TRBV11-3 and TRBJ2-3; D ambiguous. Trimming cost V 5 bases and J 0 bases, with 6 bases left between them. There are 13 residues in the CDR3. The germline V gene has CDR1 SGHNT and CDR2 YENEEA. For the CDR3, the DNA is TGTGCCAGCAGCGACGGCAGCACAGATACGCAGTATTTT. This codes for CASSDGSTDTQYF.

This clone was detected a few times. V gene TRBV28 combines with J gene TRBJ2-1; TRBD1 is a possible D gene (5 bases). V was trimmed by 5 bases and J by 3 bases, leaving 11 bases between them. In germline, CDR1 is MDHEN, CDR2 SYDVKM. The CDR3 extends over 14 amino acids. The CDR3, as DNA: TGTGCCAGCAGTACAGGTTCCATCTACAATGAGCAGTTCTTC. Amino acids: CASSTGSIYNEQFF.

This CDR3 is CASSSSGAYNEQFF. As DNA, the CDR3 is TGTGCCAGTAGTTCTAGCGGGGCCTACAATGAGCAGTTCTTC. This rearrangement joins TRBV19 to TRBJ2-1; the match to TRBD2 covers 9 bases. Germline values: CDR1 LNHDA, CDR2 SQIVND (reference sequence). V was clipped by 5 bases and J by 2 bases; unmatched bases: 1. The CDR3 consists of 14 residues. Using reference TRBV19 and TRBJ2-1 for the parts outside the CDR3, the full variable domain is DGGITQSPKYLFRKEGQNVTLSCEQNLNHDAMYWYRQDPGQGLRLIYYSQIVNDFQKGDIAEGYSVSREKKESFPLTVTSAQKNPTAFYLCASSSSGAYNEQFFGPGTRLTVL.

A word on this clone: This sample includes further DNA sequences coding for the same CDR3. This sequence joins TRBV7-9 and TRBJ1-4; D possibly corresponds to TRBD1 (5 bases). Trimming stripped 1 base from V and 3 bases from J, with 6 bases between. This CDR3 has 14 residues. Germline CDR1 SEHNR, CDR2 FQNEAQ (reference sequence). The CDR3 DNA reads TGTGCCAGCAGCTTAGGGGGGTCTAATGAAAAACTGTTTTTT. Protein product: CASSLGGSNEKLFF.

The rearrangement links TRBV10-3 to TRBJ2-3, with TRBD2 as a possible D gene (5 bases). This CDR3 has 14 amino acids. Germline CDR1 is ENHRY and CDR2 is SYGVKD. Trimming shortened V by 2 bases and J by 5 bases, and 11 bases separated the two germline ends. The CDR3, as DNA: TGTGCCATCAGTGAGCGAGGAGGAGGAGATACGCAGTATTTT. Its protein is CAISERGGGDTQYF.

The chain employs TRBV2 and TRBJ2-4; D possibly matches TRBD1 or TRBD2 (5 bases each). V dropped 6 bases and J dropped 0 bases, with 12 bases sitting between them. Germline lookup yields CDR1 SNHLY and CDR2 FYNNEI. This CDR3 comprises 15 residues. The CDR3 DNA reads as TGTGCCAGCAGGGGGGACGTTCTAGCCAAAAACATTCAGTACTTC. It translates to CASRGDVLAKNIQYF.

The gene calls are TRBV7-6 and TRBJ2-1; 9 bases fit TRBD2. The CDR3 is made up of 16 amino acids. Looked up from germline, CDR1 is SGHVS and CDR2 is FNYEAQ. Losses at the gene ends were 5 bases for V and 5 bases for J; bases not matched to a gene: 10. CDR3 residues: CASSLTPTSGNNEQFF. As DNA, the CDR3 is TGTGCCAGCAGCCTCACCCCGACTAGCGGTAACAATGAGCAGTTCTTC. The whole variable domain, remainder taken from reference TRBV7-6 and TRBJ2-1, is GAGVSQSPRYKVTKRGQDVALRCDPISGHVSLYWYRQALGQGPEFLTYFNYEAQQDKSGLPNDRFSAERPEGSISTLTIQRTEQRDSAMYRCASSLTPTSGNNEQFFGPGTRLTVL.

The rearrangement links TRBV10-1 to TRBJ2-3; D possibly uses TRBD1 or TRBD2 (7 bases each). CDR1 and CDR2 (germline): WNHNN, SYGVQD (reference sequence). V lost 8 bases, J lost 4 bases, and 13 bases lay in between. CDR3 length: 13 residues. The CDR3 DNA reads as TGCGCCAGCCGGGCAGGGGGGGCAGATACGCAGTATTTT. It translates to CASRAGGADTQYF.

This chain uses TRBV14 with TRBJ2-5; 7 bases fit TRBD2. The V segment lost 1 base and the J segment 4 bases; nucleotides outside the gene matches: 12. This CDR3 is 17 amino acids long. The V gene's germline CDR1 is SGHDN and CDR2 FVKESK. CDR3 loop: CASSQGHGGRGRETQYF. The CDR3 DNA is TGTGCCAGCAGCCAAGGTCATGGCGGGAGAGGACGAGAGACCCAGTACTTC.

This clone was detected a few times. The chain has TRBV5-4 and TRBJ1-1; no clear D gene. Between the trimmed V and J ends, which lost 4 bases and 2 bases, there was a span of 9 bases. Germline CDR1 SGHNT, CDR2 YYREEE (reference sequence). This CDR3 is 13 amino acids long. The CDR3 spells CASSVDANTEAFF. The CDR3 DNA is TGTGCCAGCAGCGTGGACGCCAACACTGAAGCTTTCTTT.

This clone showed up just once. The chain recombines TRBV5-4 with TRBJ2-1; possibly TRBD2 for D (5 bases). Germline V gene lookup returns CDR1 SGHNT and CDR2 YYREEE (reference sequence). With 0 bases removed from V and 6 bases from J, the gap between germline ends came to 10 bases. The length of the CDR3 is 14 residues. CDR3 nucleotides: TGTGCCAGCAGCTTGGCTTCCGGGATCAATGAGCAGTTCTTC. It yields the protein CASSLASGINEQFF.

The chain's CDR3 is CASSLGNSYEQYF. DNA of the CDR3: TGTGCCAGCAGTTTAGGCAACTCCTACGAGCAGTACTTC. The rearrangement links TRBV28 to TRBJ2-7; unclear D gene. The CDR3 sequence is 13 residues long. Trimming removed 2 bases at V and 0 bases at J, with 5 bases between. Per germline, CDR1 MDHEN and CDR2 SYDVKM.

This rearrangement joins TRBV10-3 to TRBJ1-3; D is undetermined. This CDR3 is built from 11 residues. V lost 3 bases to trimming and J lost 10 bases, with 7 bases between them. Germline CDR1 and CDR2: ENHRY and SYGVKD. This chain's CDR3 is CAISEGGTIYF. The CDR3 DNA follows: TGTGCCATCAGTGAAGGTGGGACCATATATTTT.

The genes are TRBV18 and TRBJ1-5; D possibly corresponds to TRBD1 (6 bases). V gave up 4 bases and J gave up 4 bases, with 11 bases separating them. Germline CDR1 is KGHSH and CDR2 is LQKENI. The CDR3 extends over 14 amino acids. CDR3 sequence: CASSQGTPNQPQHF. The CDR3 DNA reads as TGTGCCAGCTCACAAGGGACACCTAATCAGCCCCAGCATTTT.

The chain has TRBV5-1 and TRBJ1-2; D is perhaps TRBD1 (5 bases). Trimming removed 1 base from V and 7 bases from J, with 14 bases in between. The CDR3 is made up of 14 amino acids. Germline V gene sequence: CDR1 SGHRS, CDR2 YFSETQ. The chain's CDR3 is CASSLSTSGPGYTF. CDR3 nucleotide sequence: TGCGCCAGCAGCTTGAGCACGTCAGGGCCTGGCTACACCTTC.

The table lists this clone with a few counts. The chain employs TRBV5-4 and TRBJ2-5; D perhaps matches TRBD1 (6 bases). Germline V gene lookup returns CDR1 SGHNT and CDR2 YYREEE (reference sequence). The CDR3 runs 13 residues. Trimming pared 5 bases from V and 2 bases from J, leaving 10 bases between. CDR3 sequence reads: CASRGASQETQYF. As DNA, the CDR3 is TGTGCCAGCAGGGGGGCATCACAAGAGACCCAGTACTTC.